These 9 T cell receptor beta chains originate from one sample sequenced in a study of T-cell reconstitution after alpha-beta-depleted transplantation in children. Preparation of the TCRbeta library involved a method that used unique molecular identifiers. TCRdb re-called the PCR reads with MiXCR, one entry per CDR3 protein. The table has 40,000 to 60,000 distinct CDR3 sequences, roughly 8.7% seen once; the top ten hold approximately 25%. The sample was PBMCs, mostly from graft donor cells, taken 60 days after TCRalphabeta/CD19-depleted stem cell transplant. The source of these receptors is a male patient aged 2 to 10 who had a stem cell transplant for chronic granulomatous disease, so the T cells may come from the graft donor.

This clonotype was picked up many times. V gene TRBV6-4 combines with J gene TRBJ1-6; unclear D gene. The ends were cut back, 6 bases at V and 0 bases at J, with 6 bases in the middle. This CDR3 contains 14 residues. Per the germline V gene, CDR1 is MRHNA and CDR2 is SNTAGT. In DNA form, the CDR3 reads TGTGCCAGCAGGGAAAGCTCCTATAATTCACCCCTCCACTTT. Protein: CASRESSYNSPLHF.

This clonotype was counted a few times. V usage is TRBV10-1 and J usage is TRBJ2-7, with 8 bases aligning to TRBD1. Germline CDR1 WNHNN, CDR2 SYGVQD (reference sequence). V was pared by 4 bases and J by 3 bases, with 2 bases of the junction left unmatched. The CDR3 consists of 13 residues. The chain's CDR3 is CASSAGTGYEQYF. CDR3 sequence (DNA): TGCGCCAGCAGTGCGGGGACAGGCTACGAGCAGTACTTC.

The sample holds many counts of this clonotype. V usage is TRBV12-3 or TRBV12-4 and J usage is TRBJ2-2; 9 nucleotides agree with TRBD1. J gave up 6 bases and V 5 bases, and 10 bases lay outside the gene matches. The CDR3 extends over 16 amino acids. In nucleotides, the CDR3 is TGTGCCAGCAGTCCTACAGGGGGCTATAAACCCGGGGAGCTGTTTTTT. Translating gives CASSPTGGYKPGELFF.

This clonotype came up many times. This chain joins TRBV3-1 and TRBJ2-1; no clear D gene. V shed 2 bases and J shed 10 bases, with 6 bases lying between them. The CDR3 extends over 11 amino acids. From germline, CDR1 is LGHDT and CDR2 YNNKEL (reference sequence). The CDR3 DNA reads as TGTGCCAGCAGCCAAAGTTTAGAGCAGTTCTTC. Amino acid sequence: CASSQSLEQFF.

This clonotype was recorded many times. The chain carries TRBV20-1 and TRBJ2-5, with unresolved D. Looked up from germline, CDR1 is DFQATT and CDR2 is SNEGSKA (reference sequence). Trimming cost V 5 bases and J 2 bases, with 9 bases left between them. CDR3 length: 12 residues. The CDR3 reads CSASRPQETQYF. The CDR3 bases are TGCAGTGCTTCGAGGCCTCAAGAGACCCAGTACTTC.

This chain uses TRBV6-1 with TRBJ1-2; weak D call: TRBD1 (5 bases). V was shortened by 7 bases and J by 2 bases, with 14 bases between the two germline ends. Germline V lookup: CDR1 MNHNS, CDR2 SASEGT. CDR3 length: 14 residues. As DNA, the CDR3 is TGTGCCAGCATTCAACTTGGGGGGAACTATGGCTACACCTTC. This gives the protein CASIQLGGNYGYTF.

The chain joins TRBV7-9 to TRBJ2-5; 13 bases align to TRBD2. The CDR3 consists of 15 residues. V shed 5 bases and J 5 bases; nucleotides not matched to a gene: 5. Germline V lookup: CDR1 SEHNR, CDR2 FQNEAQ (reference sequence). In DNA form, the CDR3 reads TGTGCCAGCAGCCGGGGACTAGCGGGACGGGAGACCCAGTACTTC. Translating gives CASSRGLAGRETQYF.

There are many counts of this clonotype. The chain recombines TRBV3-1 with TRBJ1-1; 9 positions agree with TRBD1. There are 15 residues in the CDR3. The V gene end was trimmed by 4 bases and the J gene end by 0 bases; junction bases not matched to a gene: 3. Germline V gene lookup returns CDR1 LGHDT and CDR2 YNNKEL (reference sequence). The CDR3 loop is CASSPGTGLNTEAFF. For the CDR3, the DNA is TGTGCCAGCAGCCCGGGGACAGGGCTGAACACTGAAGCTTTCTTT.

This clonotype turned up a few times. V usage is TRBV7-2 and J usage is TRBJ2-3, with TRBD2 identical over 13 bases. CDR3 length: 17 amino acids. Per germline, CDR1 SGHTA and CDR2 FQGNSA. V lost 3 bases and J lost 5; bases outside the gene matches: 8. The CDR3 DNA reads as TGTGCCAGCAGCTTGAGGGGACTAGCGGGATCAGGAGATACGCAGTATTTT. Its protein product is CASSLRGLAGSGDTQYF.